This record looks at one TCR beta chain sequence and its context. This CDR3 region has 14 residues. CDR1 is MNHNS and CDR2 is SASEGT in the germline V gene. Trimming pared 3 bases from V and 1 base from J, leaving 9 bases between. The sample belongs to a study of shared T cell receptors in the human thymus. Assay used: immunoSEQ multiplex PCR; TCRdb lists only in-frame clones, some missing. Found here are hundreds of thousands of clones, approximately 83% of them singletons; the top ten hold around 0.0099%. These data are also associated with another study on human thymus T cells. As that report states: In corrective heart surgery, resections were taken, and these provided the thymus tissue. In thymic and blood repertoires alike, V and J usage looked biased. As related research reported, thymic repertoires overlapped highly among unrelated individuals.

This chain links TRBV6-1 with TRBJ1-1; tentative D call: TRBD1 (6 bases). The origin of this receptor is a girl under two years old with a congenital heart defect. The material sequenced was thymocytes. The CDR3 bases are TGTGCCAGCAGTGAGTGGGGGCGGAACACTGAAGCTTTCTTT. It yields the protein CASSEWGRNTEAFF.